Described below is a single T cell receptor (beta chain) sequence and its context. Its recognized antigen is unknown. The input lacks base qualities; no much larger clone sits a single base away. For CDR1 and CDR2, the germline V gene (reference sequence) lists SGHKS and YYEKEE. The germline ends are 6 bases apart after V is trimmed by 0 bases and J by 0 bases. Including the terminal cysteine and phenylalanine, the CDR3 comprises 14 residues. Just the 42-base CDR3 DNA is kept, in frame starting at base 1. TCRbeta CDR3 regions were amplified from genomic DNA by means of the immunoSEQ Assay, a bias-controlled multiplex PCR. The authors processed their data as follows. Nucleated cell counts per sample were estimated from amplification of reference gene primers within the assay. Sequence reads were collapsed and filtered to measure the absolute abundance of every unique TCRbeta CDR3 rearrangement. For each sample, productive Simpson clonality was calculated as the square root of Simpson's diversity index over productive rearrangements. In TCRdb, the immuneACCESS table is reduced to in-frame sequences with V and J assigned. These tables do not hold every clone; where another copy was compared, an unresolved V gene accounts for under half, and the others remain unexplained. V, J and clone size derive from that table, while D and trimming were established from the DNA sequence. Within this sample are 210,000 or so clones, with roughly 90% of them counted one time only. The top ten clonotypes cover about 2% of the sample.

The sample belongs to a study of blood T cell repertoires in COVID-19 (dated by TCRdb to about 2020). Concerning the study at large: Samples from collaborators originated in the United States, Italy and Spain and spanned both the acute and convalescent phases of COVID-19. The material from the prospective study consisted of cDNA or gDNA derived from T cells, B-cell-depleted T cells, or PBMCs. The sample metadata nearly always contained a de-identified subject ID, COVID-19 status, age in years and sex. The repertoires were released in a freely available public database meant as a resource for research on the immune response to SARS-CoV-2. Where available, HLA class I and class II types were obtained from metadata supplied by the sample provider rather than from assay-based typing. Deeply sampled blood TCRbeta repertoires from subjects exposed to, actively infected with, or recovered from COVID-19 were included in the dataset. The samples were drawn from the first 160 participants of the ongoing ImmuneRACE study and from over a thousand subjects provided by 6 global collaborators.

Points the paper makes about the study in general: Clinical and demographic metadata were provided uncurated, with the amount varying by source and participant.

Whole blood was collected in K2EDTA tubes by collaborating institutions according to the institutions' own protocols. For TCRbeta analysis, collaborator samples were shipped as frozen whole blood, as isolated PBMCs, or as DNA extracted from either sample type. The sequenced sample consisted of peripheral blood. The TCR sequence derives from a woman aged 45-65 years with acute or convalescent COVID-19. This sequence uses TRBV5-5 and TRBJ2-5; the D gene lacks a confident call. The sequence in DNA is TGTGCCAGCAGCTTGGTCAGTGACCAAGAGACCCAGTACTTC. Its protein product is CASSLVSDQETQYF.